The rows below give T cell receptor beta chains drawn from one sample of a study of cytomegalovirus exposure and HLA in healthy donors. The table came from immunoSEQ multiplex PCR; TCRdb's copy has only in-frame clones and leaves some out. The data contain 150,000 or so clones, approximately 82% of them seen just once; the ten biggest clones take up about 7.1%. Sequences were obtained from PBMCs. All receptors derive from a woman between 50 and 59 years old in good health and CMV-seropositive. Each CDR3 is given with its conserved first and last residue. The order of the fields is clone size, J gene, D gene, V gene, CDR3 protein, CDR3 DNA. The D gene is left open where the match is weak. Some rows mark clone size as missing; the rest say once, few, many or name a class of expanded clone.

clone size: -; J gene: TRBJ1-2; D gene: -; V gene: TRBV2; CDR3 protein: CASREDSYGYTF; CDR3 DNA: TGTGCCAGCAGGGAAGACAGCTATGGCTACACCTTC
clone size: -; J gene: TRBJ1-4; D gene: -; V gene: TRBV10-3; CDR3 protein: CAISEPGNEKLFF; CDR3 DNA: TGTGCCATCAGTGAACCCGGGAATGAAAAACTGTTTTTT
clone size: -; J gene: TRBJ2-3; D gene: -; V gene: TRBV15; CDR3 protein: CATSSTGPADTQYF; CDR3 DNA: TGTGCCACCAGCAGCACAGGTCCCGCAGATACGCAGTATTTT
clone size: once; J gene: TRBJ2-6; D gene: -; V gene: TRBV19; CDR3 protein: CASMVQGSGANVLTF; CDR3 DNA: TGTGCCAGTATGGTCCAGGGGTCTGGGGCCAACGTCCTGACTTTC
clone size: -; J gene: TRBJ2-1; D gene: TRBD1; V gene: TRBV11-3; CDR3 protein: CASSPGTGYNEQFF; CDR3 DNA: TGTGCCAGCAGCCCCGGGACAGGATACAATGAGCAGTTCTTC
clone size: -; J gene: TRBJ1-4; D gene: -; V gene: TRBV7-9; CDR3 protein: CASSLKTGLNEKLFF; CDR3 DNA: TGTGCCAGCAGCTTAAAGACGGGACTCAATGAAAAACTGTTTTTT
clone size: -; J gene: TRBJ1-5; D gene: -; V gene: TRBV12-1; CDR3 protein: CASSLYRGDQPQHF; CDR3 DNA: TGTGCCAGCAGCTTATATCGCGGAGATCAGCCCCAGCATTTT
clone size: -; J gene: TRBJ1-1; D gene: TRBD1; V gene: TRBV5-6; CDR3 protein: CASSEDRGSEAFF; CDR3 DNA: TGTGCCAGCAGCGAGGACAGGGGCAGTGAAGCTTTCTTT
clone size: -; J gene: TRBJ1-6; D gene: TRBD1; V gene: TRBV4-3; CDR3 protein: CASSQTRGDNSPLHF; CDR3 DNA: TGCGCCAGCAGCCAGACCAGGGGGGACAATTCACCCCTCCACTTT
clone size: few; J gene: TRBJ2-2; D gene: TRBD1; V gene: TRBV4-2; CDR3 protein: CASSRIPQGDNSGELFF; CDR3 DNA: TGTGCCAGCAGTCGGATTCCTCAGGGGGATAACTCCGGGGAGCTGTTTTTT
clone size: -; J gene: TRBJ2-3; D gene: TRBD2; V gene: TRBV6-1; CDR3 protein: CASSFRQRDTDTQYF; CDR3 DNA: TGTGCCAGCAGTTTTCGACAGCGGGACACAGATACGCAGTATTTT
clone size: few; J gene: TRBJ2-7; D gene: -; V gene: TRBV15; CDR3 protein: CATSRDTPYEQYF; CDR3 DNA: TGTGCCACCAGCAGAGATACTCCCTACGAGCAGTACTTC
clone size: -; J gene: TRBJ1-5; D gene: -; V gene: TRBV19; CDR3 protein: CASRKDSYSNQPQHF; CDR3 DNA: TGTGCCAGTAGGAAAGACAGTTATAGCAATCAGCCCCAGCATTTT
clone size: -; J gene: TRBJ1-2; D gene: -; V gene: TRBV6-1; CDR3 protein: CASTSSAGLSYGYTF; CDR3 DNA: TGTGCCAGCACCTCATCCGCGGGTTTGAGCTATGGCTACACCTTC
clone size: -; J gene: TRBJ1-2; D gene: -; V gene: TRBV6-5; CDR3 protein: CATQREVGGYTF; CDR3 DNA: TGTGCCACCCAAAGGGAGGTAGGAGGCTACACCTTC
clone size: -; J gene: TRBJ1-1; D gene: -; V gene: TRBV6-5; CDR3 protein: CASRNRAWGDTEAFF; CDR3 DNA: TGTGCCAGCAGAAACCGGGCCTGGGGGGACACTGAAGCTTTCTTT
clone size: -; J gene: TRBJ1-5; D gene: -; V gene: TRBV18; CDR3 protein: CASYPGWHSNQPQHF; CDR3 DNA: TGTGCCAGCTACCCAGGGTGGCATAGCAATCAGCCCCAGCATTTT
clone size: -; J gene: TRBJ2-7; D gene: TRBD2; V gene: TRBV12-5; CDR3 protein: CASGTSTSGRSYEQYF; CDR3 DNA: TGTGCTAGTGGTACCTCTACTAGCGGGCGATCCTACGAGCAGTACTTC
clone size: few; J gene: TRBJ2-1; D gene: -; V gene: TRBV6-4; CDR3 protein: CATSDGWFF; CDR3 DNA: TGTGCCACCTCCGACGGGTGGTTCTTC
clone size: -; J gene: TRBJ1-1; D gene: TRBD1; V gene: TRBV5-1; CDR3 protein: CASRDRAESNTEAFF; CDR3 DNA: TGCGCCAGCAGAGACAGGGCGGAGTCCAACACTGAAGCTTTCTTT
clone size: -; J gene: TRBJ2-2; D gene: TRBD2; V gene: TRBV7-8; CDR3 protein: CASSRGLAGGRGELFF; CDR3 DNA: TGTGCCAGCAGCCGGGGACTAGCGGGGGGAAGGGGGGAGCTGTTTTTT
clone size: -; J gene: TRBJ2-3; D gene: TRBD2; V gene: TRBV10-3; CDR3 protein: CAIRRGGAATDTQYF; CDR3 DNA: TGTGCCATCAGACGCGGGGGGGCTGCCACAGATACGCAGTATTTT
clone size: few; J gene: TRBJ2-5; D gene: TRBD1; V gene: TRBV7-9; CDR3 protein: CASRGTGEETQYF; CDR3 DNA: TGTGCCAGCAGGGGGACAGGGGAAGAGACCCAGTACTTC
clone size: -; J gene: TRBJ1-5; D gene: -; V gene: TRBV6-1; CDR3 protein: CASSVGAGINQPQHF; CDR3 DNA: TGTGCCAGCAGTGTGGGAGCCGGGATCAATCAGCCCCAGCATTTT
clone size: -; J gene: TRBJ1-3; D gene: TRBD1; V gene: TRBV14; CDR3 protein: CASSRSRGSGNTIYF; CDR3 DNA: TGTGCCAGCAGCCGAAGCAGGGGGAGTGGAAACACCATATATTTT
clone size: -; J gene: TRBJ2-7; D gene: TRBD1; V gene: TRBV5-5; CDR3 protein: CASSYRDREVYEQYF; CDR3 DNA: TGTGCCAGCAGCTACCGGGACAGGGAAGTTTACGAGCAGTACTTC
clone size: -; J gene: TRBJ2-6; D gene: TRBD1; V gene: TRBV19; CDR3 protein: CASSIGQGRAGANVLTF; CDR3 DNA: TGTGCCAGTAGTATTGGACAGGGCCGTGCTGGGGCCAACGTCCTGACTTTC
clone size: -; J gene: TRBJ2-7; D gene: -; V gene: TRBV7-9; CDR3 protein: CASSTPRGGTTYEQYF; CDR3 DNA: TGTGCCAGCAGCACCCCTAGGGGAGGTACTACCTACGAGCAGTACTTC
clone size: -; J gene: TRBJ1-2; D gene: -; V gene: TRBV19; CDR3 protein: CASFRGANYGYTF; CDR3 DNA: TGTGCCAGTTTTCGGGGTGCCAACTATGGCTACACCTTC
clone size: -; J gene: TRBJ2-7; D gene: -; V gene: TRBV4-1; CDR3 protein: CASRESGGMGGEQYF; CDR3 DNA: TGCGCCAGCAGAGAAAGTGGGGGCATGGGTGGCGAGCAGTACTTC
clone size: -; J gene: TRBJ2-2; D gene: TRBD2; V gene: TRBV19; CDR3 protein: CASKPPGLAAGELFF; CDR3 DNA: TGTGCCAGTAAGCCCCCGGGACTAGCGGCCGGGGAGCTGTTTTTT
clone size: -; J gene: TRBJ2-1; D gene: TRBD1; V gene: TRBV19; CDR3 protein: CASSIVTGGNEQFF; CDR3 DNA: TGTGCCAGTAGTATAGTAACAGGGGGGAATGAGCAGTTCTTC
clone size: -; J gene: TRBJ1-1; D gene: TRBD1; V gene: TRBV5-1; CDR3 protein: CASSPGTGGSTEAFF; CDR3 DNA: TGCGCCAGCAGCCCCGGGACAGGGGGTAGCACTGAAGCTTTCTTT
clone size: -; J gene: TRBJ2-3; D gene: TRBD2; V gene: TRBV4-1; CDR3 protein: CASSPRGVSTDTQYF; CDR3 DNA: TGCGCCAGCAGCCCTCGGGGGGTTAGCACAGATACGCAGTATTTT
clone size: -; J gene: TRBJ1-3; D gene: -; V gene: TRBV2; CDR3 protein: CASTPARGNTIYF; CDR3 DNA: TGTGCCAGCACCCCCGCGCGTGGAAACACCATATATTTT
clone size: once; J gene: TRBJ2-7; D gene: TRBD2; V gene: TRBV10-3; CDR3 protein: CAISGTSGGGYEQYF; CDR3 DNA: TGTGCCATCAGCGGGACTAGCGGGGGCGGTTACGAGCAGTACTTC
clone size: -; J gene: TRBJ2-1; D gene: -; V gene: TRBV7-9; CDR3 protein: CASSLLPSARAYEQFF; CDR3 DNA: TGTGCCAGCAGCTTACTTCCCTCGGCGCGGGCCTATGAGCAGTTCTTC